What follows describes a single TCR beta chain. Its antigen is unidentified. Bulk TCR libraries used previously described methods and listed TCR primers. One entry per CDR3 protein, called by TCRdb with MiXCR from the PCR reads. The table records about 640,000 distinct CDR3 sequences, just under 20% of them present only once. These data originate in a study of molecular identifiers for immune sequencing clone quantification. The CDR3 length is 16 residues. Germline CDR1 is SGHAT and CDR2 is FQNNGV. The germline V and J ends were trimmed by 0 bases and 4 bases, with 15 bases remaining between them. Sorting was used to obtain naive CD8 T cells (CD8+CD4-CCR7+CD45RA+). The study's findings and limits: Reportedly, one cell's Jurkat TCR RNA was detected within 1,200,000 naive CD8 cells.

This rearrangement joins TRBV11-2 to TRBJ1-1; D gene ambiguous. The material sequenced was naive CD8+ T cells from blood, with Jurkat cell RNA spiked in. Subset given: FACS-sorted CD8+CD4-CCR7+CD45RA+ naive T cells. The origin of this receptor is a human donor in good health. Some libraries in this study had Jurkat cell RNA spiked in. The CDR3: CASSLDLGGLGTEAFF. The CDR3 region has the DNA TGTGCCAGCAGCTTAGATCTGGGAGGGCTCGGCACTGAAGCTTTCTTT.